The rows below give T cell receptor beta chains drawn from one sample of a study of blood T cell repertoires in COVID-19. Here immunoSEQ multiplex PCR was the method, and the copy in TCRdb shows in-frame clones only, minus some. The data show roughly 200,000 clones, more than 85% seen once. Specimen: peripheral blood. These receptors all stem from a woman between 50 and 59 years old with COVID-19, enrolled during active disease. CDR3s include the opening cysteine and the closing phenylalanine or tryptophan. The order of the fields is clone size, J gene, D gene, V gene, CDR3 DNA, CDR3 protein. The D gene is left open where the match is weak. A clone size is listed for some rows: how often the clone was seen (once, few, many), or a class if it is expanded.

. | TRBJ2-1 | TRBD1 | TRBV10-3 | TGTGCCATCAGTACAATACAGGGGGCATCCTCGAATGAGCAGTTCTTC | CAISTIQGASSNEQFF
. | TRBJ1-6 | TRBD1 | TRBV7-9 | TGTGCCAGCAGCTTAGGAGGACAGGGCGTGAAGTCACCCCTCCACTTT | CASSLGGQGVKSPLHF
once | TRBJ2-7 | . | TRBV19 | TGTGCCAGTAGTATAGACGGCAGGAGGTCCTCCTACGAGCAGTACTTC | CASSIDGRRSSYEQYF
. | TRBJ2-3 | TRBD1 | TRBV6-6 | TGTGCCAGCAGTTTGGTCACAGGGGGCACAGATACGCAGTATTTT | CASSLVTGGTDTQYF
. | TRBJ1-3 | . | TRBV27 | TGTGCCAGCAGTTTATCAGGGAGTGGAAACACCATATATTTT | CASSLSGSGNTIYF
. | TRBJ2-1 | TRBD2 | TRBV2 | TGTGCCAGCATGGGGACTAGCGAGGTCTACAATGAGCAGTTCTTC | CASMGTSEVYNEQFF
. | TRBJ1-5 | TRBD1 | TRBV5-8 | TGTGCCAGCAGCTTGGAAGGGGGGACAGGCAATCAGCCCCAGCATTTT | CASSLEGGTGNQPQHF
. | TRBJ1-2 | TRBD1 | TRBV3-1/TRBV3-2 | TGTGCCAGCAGCCCCGAATTGACAGGGGACAATGGCTACACCTTC | CASSPELTGDNGYTF
. | TRBJ2-5 | . | TRBV7-7 | TGTGCCAGCAGCTCCATTAGCGGTATGGAGACCCAGTACTTC | CASSSISGMETQYF
. | TRBJ2-5 | . | TRBV21-1 | TGTGCCAGCAGCCGAAAGATGGCGGTCCAAGAGACCCAGTACTTC | CASSRKMAVQETQYF
. | TRBJ2-7 | . | TRBV19 | TGTGCCAGTAGTATAAGTCCGGGAAGCTCCTACGAGCAGTACTTC | CASSISPGSSYEQYF
. | TRBJ2-1 | . | TRBV4-1 | TGCGCCAGCAGCCCGTTAACAAGAGGGAATGAGCAGTTCTTC | CASSPLTRGNEQFF
. | TRBJ1-1 | . | TRBV10-3 | TGTGCCATCAGTGAGTCGGTCCCCTCAGGTGCCACTGAAGCTTTCTTT | CAISESVPSGATEAFF
. | TRBJ2-4 | TRBD1 | TRBV10-3 | TGTGCCATCAGTGAACTAGGACAGGGTAGGACCAAAAACATTCAGTACTTC | CAISELGQGRTKNIQYF
. | TRBJ1-1 | TRBD1 | TRBV6-4 | TGTGCCAGCAGTACCACAGGGGCGGAGGGGACTGAAGCTTTCTTT | CASSTTGAEGTEAFF
once | TRBJ2-1 | TRBD1 | TRBV5-1 | TGCGCCAGCAGCTTACGGGACAGGTCCCCCCCCTACAATGAGCAGTTCTTC | CASSLRDRSPPYNEQFF
. | TRBJ2-7 | TRBD1 | TRBV6-1 | TGTGCCAGCATCCCGGGACAGCCCTCCTACGAGCAGTACTTC | CASIPGQPSYEQYF
. | TRBJ2-3 | TRBD1 | TRBV6-6 | TGTGCCAGCAGTCCCCACTGGACAGGGGCGAGCACAGATACGCAGTATTTT | CASSPHWTGASTDTQYF
. | TRBJ1-6 | TRBD1 | TRBV9 | TGTGCCAGCAGCGTAGCCGGGACAGGGGTTTCACCCCTCCACTTT | CASSVAGTGVSPLHF
. | TRBJ1-5 | . | TRBV6-5 | TGTGCCACCTCAGGTCCCGGGATCCGGGTTTCGGCCCAGCATTTT | CATSGPGIRVSAQHF
. | TRBJ2-5 | . | TRBV12-3/TRBV12-4 | TGTGCCAGCAGTCCCCCCAGCAGGGCGACCCAGTACTTC | CASSPPSRATQYF
. | TRBJ1-5 | TRBD1 | TRBV14 | TGTGCCAGCAGCCAATTAGCAGACAGGGGTCGTTATCGGATTTATCAGCCCCAGCATTTT | CASSQLADRGRYRIYQPQHF
. | TRBJ2-3 | . | TRBV7-9 | TGTGCCAGCAGCTCGGCAGGGTCAGATACGCAGTATTTT | CASSSAGSDTQYF
. | TRBJ2-2 | . | TRBV5-1 | TGCGCCAGCAGCTTGATATCCGACACCGGGGAGCTGTTTTTT | CASSLISDTGELFF
. | TRBJ2-5 | . | TRBV11-2 | TGTGCCAGCAGCCCGAGGACAGCTCAAGAGACCCAGTACTTC | CASSPRTAQETQYF
once | TRBJ2-3 | . | TRBV28 | TGTGCCAGCAGTTTGGAGGGCCGCACAGATACGCAGTATTTT | CASSLEGRTDTQYF
. | TRBJ2-7 | TRBD2 | TRBV2 | TGTGCCAGCAGTGATGAAGGGCGGGGGAGCCGAGACTACGAGCAGTACTTC | CASSDEGRGSRDYEQYF
. | TRBJ1-3 | . | TRBV11-2 | TGTGCCAGCAGCTTTAGACCCACCGGGACACTCGGAAACACCATATATTTT | CASSFRPTGTLGNTIYF
. | TRBJ1-1 | . | TRBV5-1 | TGCGCCAGCAGCTTGGCAATAGGGGGGAACACTGAAGCTTTCTTT | CASSLAIGGNTEAFF
. | TRBJ1-2 | . | TRBV12-3/TRBV12-4 | TGTGCCAGCAGTTTAAAACAGGGATATGGCTACACCTTC | CASSLKQGYGYTF
. | TRBJ2-5 | . | TRBV7-6 | TGTGCCAGCAGCTTAGTGGGCTGGGCAGCTCAAGAGACCCAGTACTTC | CASSLVGWAAQETQYF
few | TRBJ1-5 | TRBD1 | TRBV19 | TGTGCCAGTAGTAACCGGGACAGGATATCAAATCAGCCCCAGCATTTT | CASSNRDRISNQPQHF
. | TRBJ2-5 | . | TRBV6-6 | TGTGCCAGCAGTTACTCGGGGGCGGCCGGAGAGACCCAGTACTTC | CASSYSGAAGETQYF
. | TRBJ2-3 | . | TRBV11-2 | TGTGCCAGCAGCTTAGTTAGCTTGGCTGATACGCAGTATTTT | CASSLVSLADTQYF
once | TRBJ1-4 | . | TRBV20-1 | TGCAGTGCTAGAGACGATGAAAAACTGTTTTTT | CSARDDEKLFF
few | TRBJ1-2 | TRBD1 | TRBV28 | TGTGCCAGCAGGCGACAGGGCGTGGACTATGGCTACACCTTC | CASRRQGVDYGYTF
few | TRBJ2-7 | TRBD1 | TRBV5-1 | TGCGCCAGCAGCTCCCCGGGACAGCGTTACGAGCAGTACTTC | CASSSPGQRYEQYF
. | TRBJ1-5 | TRBD1 | TRBV2 | TGTGCCAGCAGTGCGGGGACAGATAGCAATCAGCCCCAGCATTTT | CASSAGTDSNQPQHF
. | TRBJ2-5 | TRBD2 | TRBV19 | TGTGCCAGTAGTATAGATCTATGGGGGGGAGAAGAGACCCAGTACTTC | CASSIDLWGGEETQYF
. | TRBJ1-3 | . | TRBV30 | TGTGCCTGGATGAAGAGCTCTGGAAACACCATATATTTT | CAWMKSSGNTIYF
. | TRBJ1-3 | . | TRBV4-3 | TGCGCCAGCAGCCAGGCGACAGGTCGTCCTGGAAACACCATATATTTT | CASSQATGRPGNTIYF
few | TRBJ2-1 | . | TRBV12-3/TRBV12-4 | TGTGCCAGCAGTTACAGCTACAATGAGCAGTTCTTC | CASSYSYNEQFF
. | TRBJ2-1 | . | TRBV6-2/TRBV6-3 | TGTGCCAGCAGGTACAGGAGTCAGAGTGAGCAGTTCTTC | CASRYRSQSEQFF
. | TRBJ2-5 | TRBD2 | TRBV12-3/TRBV12-4 | TGTGCCAGCAGTTTGAGCGGGACGGAGACCCAGTACTTC | CASSLSGTETQYF
. | TRBJ2-2 | TRBD1 | TRBV19 | TGTGCCAGTACATTGTGGGACAGGGATACCGGGGAGCTGTTTTTT | CASTLWDRDTGELFF
. | TRBJ2-2 | TRBD2 | TRBV6-6 | TGTGCCAGCAGTCAACTAGCGGGGGGGCGCGTTGGCACCGGGGAGCTGTTTTTT | CASSQLAGGRVGTGELFF
. | TRBJ2-2 | . | TRBV3-1/TRBV3-2 | TGTGCCAGCAGCCAAGAGACTATAACCGGGGAGCTGTTTTTT | CASSQETITGELFF
. | TRBJ2-6 | TRBD1 | TRBV5-6 | TGTGCCAGCAGCATAGACAGGGGTCGTTTCTCTGGGGCCAACGTCCTGACTTTC | CASSIDRGRFSGANVLTF
many | TRBJ1-1 | TRBD1 | TRBV13 | TGTGCCAGCAGCTCCCGACGGCCGGGACAGGAAGCTTTCTTT | CASSSRRPGQEAFF
. | TRBJ1-5 | . | TRBV28 | TGTGCCAGCAGTTCCCCTGGACCGGGACTAGGTCCAATGCCCCAGCATTTT | CASSSPGPGLGPMPQHF
once | TRBJ1-2 | . | TRBV28 | TGTGCCAGCAGTCCCCCAGGGTATGGCTACACCTTC | CASSPPGYGYTF